One and the same sample provided the 10 T cell receptor beta chains below, sequenced in a study of Ad26.COV2.S vaccination and SARS-CoV-2 variants. Clones were sequenced by immunoSEQ multiplex PCR, and TCRdb holds only the in-frame ones, with some missing. This sample has over 110,000 clones, with 86% found just once. Sequences were derived from peripheral blood, sampled after recovery from COVID-19. The receptors here all came from a human donor who had recovered from COVID-19.

This clone appeared a single time. The chain carries TRBV10-2 and TRBJ2-5; TRBD2 matches 7 bases. The CDR3 covers 16 residues. Germline CDR1 and CDR2: WSHSY and SAAADI. Trimming removed 0 bases from V and 4 bases from J; junction bases left unmatched: 8. This CDR3 reads CASSESEQAGLETQYF. The CDR3 DNA is TGCGCCAGCAGTGAGTCGGAACAAGCGGGGTTAGAGACCCAGTACTTC.

The J gene is TRBJ1-1, the V gene TRBV18; no clear D gene. This CDR3 contains 15 residues. Germline CDR1 is KGHSH and CDR2 is LQKENI. V gave up 1 base and J gave up 1 base, with 10 bases separating them. The CDR3 coding sequence is TGTGCCAGCTCACCACTAAGGGCGGAGAACACTGAAGCTTTCTTT. Encoded protein: CASSPLRAENTEAFF.

The CDR3 loop reads CASSTSNRDTQYF. CDR3 sequence (DNA): TGTGCCAGTAGTACCTCAAACCGGGATACGCAGTATTTT. The chain joins TRBV19 to TRBJ2-3; no firm D call. The V end was cut by 4 bases, the J end by 6 bases, with 11 bases between. This CDR3 has 13 residues. Germline V gives CDR1 LNHDA, CDR2 SQIVND (reference sequence).

The chain uses TRBV11-2 and TRBJ2-1; no firm D call. With 1 base removed from V and 7 bases from J, the gap between germline ends came to 5 bases. Germline V gene sequence: CDR1 SGHAT, CDR2 FQNNGV. The CDR3 loop spans 12 amino acids. CDR3 in DNA: TGTGCCAGCAGCTTAGTAGGGAATGAGCAGTTCTTC. This translates into CASSLVGNEQFF. Looking up the rest from reference TRBV11-2 and TRBJ2-1 gives the full variable domain: EAGVAQSPRYKIIEKRQSVAFWCNPISGHATLYWYQQILGQGPKLLIQFQNNGVVDDSQLPKDRFSAERLKGVDSTLKIQPAKLEDSAVYLCASSLVGNEQFFGPGTRLTVL.

The chain employs TRBV30 and TRBJ2-7; D remains ambiguous. This CDR3 comprises 14 residues. V shed 0 bases and J shed 6 bases, with 15 bases lying between them. In germline, CDR1 is GTSNPN, CDR2 SVGIG (reference sequence). This chain's CDR3 is CAWSVFRSMGEQYF. CDR3 sequence (DNA): TGTGCCTGGAGTGTTTTCAGGTCGATGGGCGAGCAGTACTTC.

The V and J genes are TRBV4-1 and TRBJ2-7; D not resolved. This CDR3 has 15 amino acids. The germline CDR1 and CDR2 sequences are MGHRA and YSYEKL. Trimming removed 1 base at V and 5 bases at J, with 15 bases between. CDR3 sequence reads: CASSQVGFDGHEQYF. The CDR3 nucleotides are TGCGCCAGCAGCCAAGTGGGGTTCGATGGGCACGAGCAGTACTTC.

The V gene is TRBV7-2, the J gene TRBJ1-5; no clear D. Deletions cut 0 bases from V and 11 bases from J, with 8 bases between. CDR1 and CDR2 (germline): SGHTA, FQGNSA. This CDR3 spans 12 amino acids. The CDR3 DNA reads as TGTGCCAGCAGCTTAGCTCAAGGCTCCCAGCATTTT. Its translation: CASSLAQGSQHF.

This rearrangement joins TRBV27 to TRBJ2-5; 7 bases match TRBD2. CDR3 length equals 14 residues. Germline V CDR1 and CDR2: MNHEY, SMNVEV (reference sequence). V lost 4 bases and J lost 3; bases outside the gene matches: 5. The CDR3 nucleotides read TGTGCCAGCAGTTGGGGGGGGGAAGAAGAGACCCAGTACTTC. Translation gives CASSWGGEEETQYF.

The V and J genes are TRBV18 and TRBJ2-1; 10 bases match TRBD1. Trimming removed 5 bases from V and 7 bases from J; junction bases left unmatched: 2. Germline assignment: CDR1 KGHSH and CDR2 LQKENI. The length of the CDR3 is 13 residues. The CDR3 reads CASSGGQGNEQFF. The DNA for the CDR3 is TGTGCCAGCTCAGGGGGACAGGGGAATGAGCAGTTCTTC. The full variable domain, with the rest looked up from reference TRBV18 and TRBJ2-1, is NAGVMQNPRHLVRRRGQEARLRCSPMKGHSHVYWYRQLPEEGLKFMVYLQKENIIDESGMPKERFSAEFPKEGPSILRIQQVVRGDSAAYFCASSGGQGNEQFFGPGTRLTVL.

This sequence joins TRBV28 and TRBJ1-4; no clear D gene. This CDR3 is 14 amino acids long. The V gene's germline CDR1 is MDHEN and CDR2 SYDVKM. V gave up 6 bases and J gave up 5 bases, with 13 bases separating them. This CDR3 reads CASSGGTRNEKLFF. The CDR3 coding sequence is TGTGCCAGCAGCGGCGGCACCAGGAATGAAAAACTGTTTTTT.